This T cell receptor beta chain was found in a study of cytomegalovirus exposure and HLA in healthy donors. General observations from the study: Reports credit the classifier with highly specific, highly sensitive diagnosis of cytomegalovirus status.

Germline V gives CDR1 SGHRS, CDR2 YFSETQ. The CDR3 spans 14 residues. Deletions cut 0 bases from V and 4 bases from J, with 10 bases between. A multiplex PCR was run with 60 Vbeta primers and 13 Jbeta primers. TCRdb's copy holds only in-frame clones and misses some; the assay was immunoSEQ multiplex PCR. In the table there are 160,000 or so clones, 80% to 90% of which are singletons. A remark on this clone: Antigen specificity is unknown.

Donors were nominally healthy when sampled, though unrecorded immune exposures were likely. The rearrangement uses TRBV5-1 and TRBJ1-2; D not certain. The sample consisted of PBMCs. This clonotype was obtained from a middle-aged man in good health and CMV-seropositive. CDR3 sequence reads: CASSLEVRSYGYTF. In DNA form, the CDR3 reads TGCGCCAGCAGCTTGGAAGTCAGAAGCTATGGCTACACCTTC.